This TCR beta chain derives from a study of cytomegalovirus exposure and HLA in healthy donors. Germline V CDR1 and CDR2: MNHEY, SVGAGI. The CDR3 has 13 residues. Trimming left V 0 bases short and J 8 bases short, with 10 bases between. In regard to this clone: No antigen is known for it.

The PCR made use of 60 Vbeta and 13 Jbeta primers. Using immunoSEQ multiplex PCR, the repertoire was profiled, and TCRdb retains in-frame clones only, with some absent. The table includes some 190,000 clones, more than 65% detected once. Notes on the study in general: In vitro, three CMV-associated chains proved specific for CMV antigens.

The sequence derives from a woman aged 25-40 years in good health and CMV-seropositive. The J gene is TRBJ1-2, the V gene TRBV6-5; possible D gene TRBD1, 6 bases. Source material: PBMCs. Here the CDR3 reads CASSYSRGVGYTF. CDR3 in DNA: TGTGCCAGCAGTTACTCCAGGGGTGTCGGCTACACCTTC.